One sample yielded the 32 T cell receptor beta chains listed below, sequenced in a study of T cell repertoires in cytomegalovirus infection. A single record per CDR3 protein comes from TCRdb applying MiXCR to the reads. In the table there are about 900,000 distinct CDR3 sequences, roughly 30% of which are singletons. No antigen has been identified for these receptors. The specimen was cultured CD8+ T cells from PBMCs, collected from culture after CMV antigen stimulation. Receptor source: a human donor in good health (CMV status not recorded). Some clones in this sample may be carry-over from other donors' samples.

This clonotype was recorded a few times. A much larger clone lies a single base off, so this may be a read error. This chain uses TRBV9 with TRBJ2-1; D gene uncertain. Trimming shortened V by 2 bases and J by 0 bases, and 6 bases separated the two germline ends. The CDR3 is 14 residues long. In germline, CDR1 is SGDLS, CDR2 YYNGEE. CDR3 in amino acids: CASSVWSSYNEQFF. The CDR3 DNA sequence: TGTGCCAGCAGCGTTTGGAGCTCCTACAATGAGCAGTTCTTC. Using reference TRBV9 and TRBJ2-1 for the parts outside the CDR3, the full variable domain is DSGVTQTPKHLITATGQRVTLRCSPRSGDLSVYWYQQSLDQGLQFLIQYYNGEERAKGNILERFSAQQFPDLHSELNLSSLELGDSALYFCASSVWSSYNEQFFGPGTRLTVL.

This chain links TRBV12-5 with TRBJ1-2; D not resolved. Germline lookup yields CDR1 LGHNT and CDR2 FRNRAP. The V and J ends lost 3 bases and 4 bases respectively, with 9 bases between them. The CDR3 spans 13 residues. The CDR3 DNA sequence: TGTGCTAGTGGTTTATTCGAGAGCTATGGCTACACCTTC. This codes for CASGLFESYGYTF.

This clonotype was seen a few times. The chain uses TRBV6-1 and TRBJ2-2; no clear D. Between the trimmed V and J ends, which lost 4 bases and 4 bases, there was a span of 19 bases. CDR1 and CDR2 from the germline V gene are MNHNS and SASEGT. The CDR3 consists of 17 residues. CDR3 sequence (DNA): TGTGCCAGCAGTGGGGTTGGCAGCTTATCGGGCACCGGGGAGCTGTTTTTT. Amino acid sequence: CASSGVGSLSGTGELFF.

The rearrangement joins TRBV4-2 to TRBJ1-2; tentative D call: TRBD1 (5 bases). This CDR3 region has 16 residues. Trimming cost V 1 base and J 3 bases, with 15 bases left between them. In germline, CDR1 is LGHNA, CDR2 YNFKEQ. CDR3: CASSQVPQGGDYGYTF. The CDR3 DNA is TGTGCCAGCAGCCAAGTTCCCCAGGGAGGGGACTATGGCTACACCTTC.

The table lists this clonotype with a few counts. The chain links TRBV7-2 to TRBJ1-1, with a weak D call TRBD1 (6 bases). The CDR3 sequence is 14 residues long. Trimming removed 3 bases at V and 3 bases at J, with 11 bases between. Germline assignment: CDR1 SGHTA and CDR2 FQGNSA. Here the CDR3 reads CASSFYREHTEAFF. The CDR3 DNA is TGTGCCAGCAGCTTCTACAGGGAGCACACTGAAGCTTTCTTT. The variable domain in full, with the rest retrieved from reference TRBV7-2 and TRBJ1-1, is GAGVSQSPSNKVTEKGKDVELRCDPISGHTALYWYRQSLGQGLEFLIYFQGNSAPDKSGLPSDRFSAERTGGSVSTLTIQRTQQEDSAVYLCASSFYREHTEAFFGQGTRLTVV.

V and J are TRBV6-4 and TRBJ1-5, with D unclear. This CDR3 comprises 10 residues. The ends were cut back, 8 bases at V and 6 bases at J, with 5 bases in the middle. The V gene's germline CDR1 is MRHNA and CDR2 SNTAGT. DNA for the CDR3: TGTGCCAGCGGTTGTCAGCCCCAGCATTTT. Residues: CASGCQPQHF.

The gene calls are TRBV27 and TRBJ1-5; D unresolved. The V and J ends lost 7 bases and 4 bases respectively, with 14 bases between them. Germline CDR1 is MNHEY and CDR2 is SMNVEV (reference sequence). CDR3 length equals 14 residues. Written as DNA, the CDR3 is TGTGCCAGCACCCCTGTCGGGGTTAATCAGCCCCAGCATTTT. Amino acids: CASTPVGVNQPQHF.

This chain connects TRBV12-5 to TRBJ2-2; possibly TRBD2 for D (5 bases). CDR3 length: 12 amino acids. Germline CDR1 and CDR2: LGHNT and FRNRAP. The CDR3 DNA reads TGTGCAACTAGGGAGAACACCGGGGAGCTGTTTTTT. Its translation is CATRENTGELFF.

This clonotype was seen a few times. The chain links TRBV20-1 to TRBJ1-2, with 7 bases that match TRBD1. The germline V gene has CDR1 DFQATT and CDR2 SNEGSKA (reference sequence). V was clipped by 6 bases and J by 4 bases; unmatched bases: 8. The CDR3 is 13 residues long. Here the CDR3 DNA reads TGCAGTGCCCGGGCAGGGGACAGCTATGGCTACACCTTC. Its protein is CSARAGDSYGYTF.

The chain carries TRBV20-1 and TRBJ1-5, with 7 positions matching TRBD1. After removal of 4 bases from V and 0 bases from J, the junction contained 0 bases not matched to a gene. Germline CDR1 DFQATT, CDR2 SNEGSKA (reference sequence). This CDR3 spans 13 amino acids. In nucleotides, the CDR3 is TGCAGTGCTAAGGGGGCTAGCAATCAGCCCCAGCATTTT. It codes for CSAKGASNQPQHF.

V and J are TRBV2 and TRBJ1-1, with a tentative D call TRBD1 (5 bases). This CDR3 region has 15 residues. V shed 8 bases and J shed 4 bases, with 20 bases lying between them. Germline V CDR1 and CDR2: SNHLY, FYNNEI. CDR3 loop: CASPIGGAQGTEAFF. The CDR3 DNA reads as TGTGCCAGCCCTATCGGCGGAGCCCAGGGCACTGAAGCTTTCTTT.

This chain connects TRBV2 to TRBJ2-2; 12 positions agree with TRBD2. In germline, CDR1 is SNHLY, CDR2 FYNNEI. The ends lost 2 bases at V and 7 bases at J; junction bases unmatched: 14. The CDR3 totals 19 residues. The CDR3 DNA reads as TGTGCCAGCAGTGAAAGGAGCCCTAGCGGGGGGGCCGTCCTCGGGGAGCTGTTTTTT. Protein sequence: CASSERSPSGGAVLGELFF.

V is TRBV7-9 and J is TRBJ1-5; possible D gene TRBD1, 5 bases. Trimming stripped 1 base from V and 8 bases from J, with 12 bases between. The CDR3 spans 14 residues. Germline CDR1 is SEHNR and CDR2 is FQNEAQ (reference sequence). The chain's CDR3 is CASSLGGRGEPQHF. CDR3 coding DNA: TGTGCCAGCAGCTTAGGGGGGAGGGGTGAGCCCCAGCATTTT.

The chain joins TRBV29-1 to TRBJ1-2; the D gene is possibly TRBD1 (5 bases). Deletions cut 4 bases from V and 7 bases from J, with 13 bases between. Germline V gene sequence: CDR1 SQVTM, CDR2 ANQGSEA. This CDR3 region has 12 residues. Written as DNA, the CDR3 is TGCAGCGTTGGCAGGGAGATGTCTGGCTACACCTTC. It is translated as CSVGREMSGYTF. The variable domain in full, with the rest retrieved from reference TRBV29-1 and TRBJ1-2, is SAVISQKPSRDICQRGTSLTIQCQVDSQVTMMFWYRQQPGQSLTLIATANQGSEATYESGFVIDKFPISRPNLTFSTLTVSNMSPEDSSIYLCSVGREMSGYTFGSGTRLTVV.

This sequence joins TRBV12-3 or TRBV12-4 and TRBJ2-5; no firm D call. V was clipped by 4 bases and J by 1 base, with 16 bases between them. The CDR3 totals 16 residues. The CDR3 reads CASSSLDGPLQETQYF. CDR3 nucleotides: TGTGCCAGCAGTTCCCTCGACGGCCCCCTCCAAGAGACCCAGTACTTC.

The chain links TRBV6-1 to TRBJ2-5, with D possibly TRBD1 on 6 matching bases. The CDR3 loop spans 14 amino acids. Germline CDR1 and CDR2: MNHNS and SASEGT. V dropped 5 bases and J dropped 4 bases, with 14 bases sitting between them. The CDR3 bases are TGTGCCAGCAGTACAGGGTGGAGTCCAGAGACCCAGTACTTC. Translating it yields CASSTGWSPETQYF.

The count of this clonotype is one. A read error may account for a junction end that differs from germline. The chain is built from TRBV11-1 and TRBJ2-3, with D hard to call. CDR3 length: 15 amino acids. CDR1 and CDR2 (germline): SGHAT, FQDESV (reference sequence). CDR3 coding DNA: TGTGCCTGCAGTTCCCCCGAAGAGGACCCAGATACGCAGTATTTT. Protein product: CACSSPEEDPDTQYF.

This clonotype has just a few counts. The chain couples TRBV7-6 to TRBJ1-3; a weak D match, TRBD1 (5 bases). V lost 5 bases, J lost 0 bases, and 14 bases lay in between. There are 16 residues in the CDR3. CDR1 SGHVS and CDR2 FNYEAQ come from the germline V gene. The chain's CDR3 is CASSRSAGTSGNTIYF. The CDR3 coding sequence is TGTGCCAGCAGCCGCTCCGCCGGGACCTCTGGAAACACCATATATTTT.

This clonotype came up a few times. The rearrangement uses TRBV6-6 and TRBJ2-5; D not certain. The length of the CDR3 is 15 residues. Trimming shortened V by 0 bases and J by 0 bases, and 8 bases separated the two germline ends. CDR1 is MNHNY and CDR2 is SVGAGI in the germline V gene (reference sequence). The CDR3 is CASSYSKTYQETQYF. The CDR3 DNA sequence: TGTGCCAGCAGTTACTCCAAGACGTACCAAGAGACCCAGTACTTC.

About this clonotype: An end of the junction differs from the germline gene, which may be a read error. The rearrangement links TRBV7-7 to TRBJ2-3; 7 nucleotides agree with TRBD1. CDR1 and CDR2 from the germline V gene are SSHAT and FNYEAQ (reference sequence). The length of the CDR3 is 16 residues. This CDR3 reads CASSRGGSPLTDTQYF. The CDR3 DNA reads as TGTGCTAGCAGCCGAGGGGGCAGCCCCCTCACAGATACGCAGTATTTT.

V gene TRBV7-9 combines with J gene TRBJ2-1; tentatively, D is TRBD1 (6 bases). Trimming took off 1 base at V and 4 bases at J, with 11 bases between the two ends. The CDR3 contains 15 residues. CDR1 SEHNR and CDR2 FQNEAQ come from the germline V gene (reference sequence). The CDR3 region has the DNA TGTGCCAGCAGCTTAGTCAGGGGCGTTTACAATGAGCAGTTCTTC. Protein sequence: CASSLVRGVYNEQFF.

This clonotype was detected many times. This rearrangement joins TRBV12-3 or TRBV12-4 to TRBJ2-7, with TRBD1 matching over 8 bases. The V and J ends lost 6 bases and 5 bases, in that order; junction bases with no gene match: 3. The CDR3 loop spans 12 amino acids. Written as DNA, the CDR3 is TGTGCCAGCAGCCAGGGGGCCCACGAGCAGTACTTC. It is translated as CASSQGAHEQYF.

This clonotype has ten or more counts. V is TRBV6-1 and J is TRBJ2-7; weak D call: TRBD1 (5 bases). The germline V gene has CDR1 MNHNS and CDR2 SASEGT. V lost 8 bases, J lost 5 bases, and 19 bases lay in between. There are 14 residues in the CDR3. The CDR3 is CASLGRTPRDEQYF. DNA for the CDR3: TGTGCCAGCTTAGGACGGACACCTCGGGACGAGCAGTACTTC.

CDR3 nucleotides: TGTGCCAGCAGCTTAAGTAGGTTAAATGAGCAGTTCTTC. Translation gives CASSLSRLNEQFF. The rearrangement links TRBV7-6 to TRBJ2-1; D gene uncertain. The V end was cut by 2 bases, the J end by 7 bases, with 9 bases between. Germline CDR1 and CDR2: SGHVS and FNYEAQ. This CDR3 region has 13 residues.

The chain uses TRBV7-9 and TRBJ2-1; the match to TRBD2 covers 7 bases. J lost 1 base, V lost 5 bases, and 17 bases had no gene match. This CDR3 is 19 amino acids long. From germline, CDR1 is SEHNR and CDR2 FQNEAQ (reference sequence). CDR3 sequence reads: CASSLLGGTPEGSYNEQFF. Written as DNA, the CDR3 is TGTGCCAGCAGCCTGTTGGGGGGGACGCCGGAAGGGTCCTACAATGAGCAGTTCTTC.

The rearrangement uses TRBV7-2 and TRBJ2-2; tentative D call: TRBD2 (5 bases). Trimming shortened V by 11 bases and J by 7 bases, and 14 bases separated the two germline ends. Germline V gene data show CDR1 as SGHTA and CDR2 as FQGNSA. The CDR3 runs 12 residues. CDR3 in DNA: TGTGCCGCTAAAGTACGGGGCGGGGAGCTGTTTTTT. Its protein is CAAKVRGGELFF.

Worth noting for this clonotype: A single base separates this from a much larger clone, so it may be a read error. V usage is TRBV12-3 or TRBV12-4 and J usage is TRBJ2-4; D is ambiguous. V lost 3 bases, J lost 1 base, and 13 bases lay in between. The CDR3 extends over 16 amino acids. DNA for the CDR3: TGTGCCAGCAGTTTCTGGAACTATCATGCCAAAAACATTCAGTACTTC. Translation gives CASSFWNYHAKNIQYF.

V gene TRBV28 combines with J gene TRBJ1-1; TRBD1 is a possible D gene (5 bases). CDR3 length: 16 residues. The V gene's germline CDR1 is MDHEN and CDR2 SYDVKM. The V gene lost 5 bases and the J gene lost 1 base, with 17 bases spanning the gap. CDR3 in DNA: TGTGCCAGCAGTCCCCCTTGGGGACGGACGAACACTGAAGCTTTCTTT. This sequence encodes CASSPPWGRTNTEAFF.

This chain joins TRBV12-3 or TRBV12-4 and TRBJ1-4; 8 bases match TRBD1. The CDR3 sequence is 15 residues long. V was clipped by 5 bases and J by 8 bases; unmatched bases: 10. The CDR3: CASSHLQGAGEKLFF. The CDR3 DNA follows: TGTGCCAGCAGTCACCTCCAGGGGGCGGGGGAAAAACTGTTTTTT.

The V gene is TRBV12-5, the J gene TRBJ1-1, with TRBD1 as a possible D gene (5 bases). CDR3 length: 17 amino acids. Germline CDR1 is LGHNT and CDR2 is FRNRAP. Trimming took off 6 bases at V and 0 bases at J, with 20 bases between the two ends. CDR3 protein: CASGYLGGSNMNTEAFF. The CDR3 region has the DNA TGTGCTAGTGGCTACTTGGGGGGTTCCAACATGAACACTGAAGCTTTCTTT.

Turning to this clonotype: An end of the junction does not agree with germline; a read error may underlie this. The chain links TRBV15 to TRBJ2-1; TRBD1 or TRBD2 may be the D gene (5 bases each). Germline V gene data show CDR1 as LNHNV and CDR2 as YYDKDF (reference sequence). The length of the CDR3 is 16 residues. This CDR3 reads CAASMGRMSSYNEQFF. The CDR3 DNA follows: TGTGCCGCCAGTATGGGACGGATGAGCTCCTACAATGAGCAGTTCTTC.

V and J are TRBV27 and TRBJ2-3; perhaps TRBD1 as D (5 bases). The CDR3 has 10 residues. Germline V gene lookup returns CDR1 MNHEY and CDR2 SMNVEV (reference sequence). The CDR3 DNA follows: TGTGACAGGACGTGGGATACGCAGTATTTT. Its translation: CDRTWDTQYF.